This T cell receptor beta chain was documented in a study of blood T cell repertoires in COVID-19. This CDR3 has 15 residues. Germline assignment: CDR1 SGHRS and CDR2 YFSETQ. V dropped 3 bases and J dropped 7 bases, with 16 bases sitting between them. Repertoires were generated with immunoSEQ multiplex PCR, while TCRdb's copy carries only in-frame clones and drops some. The sample consists of under 300,000 clones, about 85% of them appearing once. The receptor's source is a man aged 30 to 39 who had recovered from COVID-19. Input material: peripheral blood. The rearrangement uses TRBV5-1 and TRBJ1-4, with D possibly matching TRBD1 (6 bases). The DNA for the CDR3 is TGCGCCAGCAGCTACGGGGGGGCGCGTGGTGAAAAACTGTTTTTT. It codes for CASSYGGARGEKLFF.